The subject of this entry is one T cell receptor (beta chain). This clonotype was detected many times. Its antigen is not yet known. Nothing much larger sits one base from this clone, and base qualities are not available. Unique molecular identifier barcodes were built into the libraries and used for clonotype quantification. Qiagen AllPrep DNA/RNA Micro kits were used to isolate total RNA, and an Agilent TapeStation was used to check RNA quality. TCR beta libraries were built by 5' RACE: cDNA synthesis followed by two PCR steps using TCR beta constant-region gene-specific primers. Sequencing of the TCR beta libraries was performed on an Illumina MiSeq platform. In the authors' own workflow: MIGEC, MiXCR and VDJtools were used to process the reads. Clonotype frequency was computed as the clonotype's share of unique molecular identifiers among all unique molecular identifiers in the sample. Nonfunctional TRBV genes classified in IMGT as pseudogenes or open reading frames, such as TRBV1, TRBV12-1 and TRBV21, were excluded. TCRdb applied fastp at Q25 and MiXCR to the public reads, then kept only in-frame beta chains. Rows with one shared CDR3 protein collapse into an entry with the most common genes and DNA. In this record, the V and J calls reflect TCRdb's handling and not the investigators' own analysis. The sample contains tens of thousands of distinct CDR3 sequences, about 2% of them found a single time. Clones ranked in the top ten supply 4.5% to 5.5% of the sample.

Reading the label with the study, this specimen's treatment or condition is: alpha-V12: anti-TRBV12 scFv linked to anti-CD3 scFv. T cells were expanded from blood mononuclear cells with anti-CD3 antibody OKT3 or CD3/CD28 Dynabeads for 3 to 4 days. For the anti-TRBV12 bispecific sample, Jurkat leukemia cells were cocultured with normal T cells, and the comparison was a control coculture using an anti-CD19 bispecific. The culture conditions for expanded T cells were RPMI 1640 plus 10% fetal bovine serum, recombinant human IL-2 (about 100 IU/ml) and IL-7 (around 4.7 ng/ml). Cocultures combined approximately 5 x 10^4 normal T cells with approximately 5 x 10^4 target cells and bispecific antibody in roughly 100 ul, incubated 17 hours at 37°C. Every bispecific antibody was made of two single-chain variable fragments, expressed in a single-chain diabody format carrying a His tag. Effector T cells came from healthy human donors; peripheral blood mononuclear cells were isolated from leukapheresis samples by Ficoll density gradient centrifugation.

The sample originates from a study of beta chain bispecific antibodies for T cell cancers (dated by TCRdb to about 2021). In terms of the full investigation: Healthy donor T cells were cocultured with T cell leukemia lines and bispecific antibodies, then TRBV sequencing of surviving cells measured the depletion of each TRBV family. Surface TRBV12 (TRBV12-3) was expressed on Jurkat cells, and surface TRBV5-5 was expressed on HPB-ALL cells. Summary of the overall study and its limitations: Every sequenced sample contained a mix of leukemia cell line cells and normal T cells, and most targeted TRBV signal came from the leukemia cells rather than from the normal T cells. Cross-reactivity of the anti-TRBV5-5 antibody with TRBV5-6 was attributed to high sequence similarity between the two genes. Apart from the targeted and closely related genes, all other TRBV family members appeared unaffected by the TRBV-directed bispecific antibodies. Relative to anti-CD19, the TRBV12-3 share of total TRBV signal was reduced by roughly 99% after anti-TRBV12 exposure, whereas a nonsignificant 36.5% decrease was observed for TRBV12-4.

Trimming at the junction amounts to 2 bases on V and 2 bases on J, and the germline ends lie 13 bases apart. The CDR3 sequence holds 15 residues, the cysteine and phenylalanine included. Only the CDR3 part of the read is kept: 45 bases, read in frame from the first base. The germline V gene supplies CDR1 SGHAT and CDR2 FQNNGV. The chain couples TRBV11-2 to TRBJ2-7, with the D call perhaps TRBD1 or TRBD2, as 5 bases match in each case. This clonotype was sampled from a human donor in good health. Some clones in this sample may be carry-over from other donors' samples. The sequencing here drew on healthy donor T cells cultured with leukemia cells, taken from a culture containing a bispecific antibody targeting TCR Vbeta12. CDR3 reads: CASSLIYSGPYEQYF. The DNA sequence is as follows: TGTGCCAGCAGCTTAATATATTCGGGACCCTACGAGCAGTACTTC.